This entry is about one TCR beta chain. Just one base apart from a much larger clone, this may be a read error. The sample belongs to a study of molecular identifiers for immune sequencing clone quantification. Germline values: CDR1 SNHLY, CDR2 FYNNEI. This CDR3 is 18 amino acids long. Trimming took 1 base from V and 10 from J; bases not matched to a gene: 15. MiXCR, run by TCRdb on the PCR reads, gives a single entry per CDR3 protein. The profile shows 550,000 to 750,000 distinct CDR3 sequences, 20% of them singletons. The source material was naive CD8+ T cells from blood, with Jurkat cell RNA spiked in. Subset indicated: FACS-sorted CD8+CD4-CCR7+CD45RA+ naive T cells. The receptor was isolated from a human donor in good health. Some libraries in this study had Jurkat cell RNA spiked in. The chain is built from TRBV2 and TRBJ2-1; 11 bases line up with TRBD2. The CDR3 region is CASSEGVAGGPPHGEQFF. CDR3 in DNA: TGTGCCAGCAGTGAAGGGGTAGCGGGGGGGCCACCTCATGGCGAGCAGTTCTTC.